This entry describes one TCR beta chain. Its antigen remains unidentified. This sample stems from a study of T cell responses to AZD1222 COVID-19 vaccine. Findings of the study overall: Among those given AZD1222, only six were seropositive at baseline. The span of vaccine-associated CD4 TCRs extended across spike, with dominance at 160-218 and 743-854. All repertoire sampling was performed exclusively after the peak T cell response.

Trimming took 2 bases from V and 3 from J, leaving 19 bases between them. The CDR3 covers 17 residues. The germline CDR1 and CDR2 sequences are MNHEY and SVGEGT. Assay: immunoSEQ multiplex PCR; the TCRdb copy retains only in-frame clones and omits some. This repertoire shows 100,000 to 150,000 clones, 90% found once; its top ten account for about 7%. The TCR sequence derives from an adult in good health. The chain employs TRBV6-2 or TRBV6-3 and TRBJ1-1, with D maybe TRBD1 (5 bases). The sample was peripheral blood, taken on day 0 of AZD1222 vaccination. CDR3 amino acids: CASSYEGRGREYTEAFF. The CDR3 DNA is TGTGCCAGCAGTTACGAGGGTAGGGGACGCGAATACACTGAAGCTTTCTTT.